This note documents a single T cell receptor beta chain sequence. Seattle cases were enrolled at active infection and followed longitudinally. The data were obtained in a study of blood T cell repertoires in COVID-19. As processed by the authors: Scientists estimated how many nucleated cells there were by amplifying reference gene primers. Measured with immunoSEQ multiplex PCR; TCRdb has only the in-frame clones, and not every one. The DNA was the basis for D and trimming; V, J and clone size are from that table. The repertoire holds fewer than 300,000 clones, with less than 90% as singletons. The V gene's germline CDR1 is WNHNN and CDR2 SYGVQD (reference sequence). The CDR3 consists of 14 residues. The germline V and J ends were trimmed by 0 bases and 7 bases, with 12 bases remaining between them.

The sequenced sample was peripheral blood. The TCR sequence derives from a woman between 25 and 40 years old with COVID-19, enrolled during active disease. This chain connects TRBV10-1 to TRBJ1-2; possibly TRBD1 for D (5 bases). CDR3 coding DNA: TGCGCCAGCAGTGAGTCGGCGGGGCCTGGTGGCTACACCTTC. The encoded protein is CASSESAGPGGYTF.